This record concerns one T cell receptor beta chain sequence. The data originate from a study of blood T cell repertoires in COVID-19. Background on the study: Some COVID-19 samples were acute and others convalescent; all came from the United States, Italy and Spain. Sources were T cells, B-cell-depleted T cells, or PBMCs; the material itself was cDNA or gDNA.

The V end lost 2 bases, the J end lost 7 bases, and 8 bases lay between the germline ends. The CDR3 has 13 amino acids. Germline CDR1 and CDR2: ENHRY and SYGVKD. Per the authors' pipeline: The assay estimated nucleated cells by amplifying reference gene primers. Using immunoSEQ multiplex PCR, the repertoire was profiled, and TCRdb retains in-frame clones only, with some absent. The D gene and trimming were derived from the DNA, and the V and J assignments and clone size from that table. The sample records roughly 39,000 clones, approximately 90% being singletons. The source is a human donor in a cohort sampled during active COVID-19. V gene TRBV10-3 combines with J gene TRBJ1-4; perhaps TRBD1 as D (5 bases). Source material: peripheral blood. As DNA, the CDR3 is TGTGCCATCAGTGAGCAGGGAAGTGAAAAACTGTTTTTT. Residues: CAISEQGSEKLFF.